This T cell receptor (beta chain) was captured by sequencing in a study of blood T cell repertoires in COVID-19 (dated by TCRdb to about 2020). About the study as a whole: Samples from collaborators originated in the United States, Italy and Spain and spanned both the acute and convalescent phases of COVID-19. The prospective study material was composed of cDNA or gDNA derived from T cells, B-cell-depleted T cells, or PBMCs. Deeply sampled blood TCRbeta repertoires from subjects exposed to, actively infected with, or recovered from COVID-19 were included in the dataset. A freely available public database, intended as a resource for researchers studying the immune response to SARS-CoV-2, is where the repertoires were released. The samples were drawn from two sources: the first 160 participants of the ongoing ImmuneRACE study, and over 1,000 subjects contributed by 6 global collaborators. Sample metadata almost always included a de-identified subject ID, COVID-19 status, age in years and sex. Where available, HLA class I and class II types were obtained from metadata supplied by the sample provider rather than from assay-based typing. On the study overall, not on this receptor specifically: How much clinical and demographic metadata was included differed by source and by participant, and the metadata was provided uncurated.

TCRbeta CDR3 regions were amplified from genomic DNA by means of the immunoSEQ Assay, a bias-controlled multiplex PCR. The original methods were these. The number of nucleated cells in each sample was estimated from the amplification of reference gene primers within the assay. Sequence reads were collapsed and filtered to measure the absolute abundance of every unique TCRbeta CDR3 rearrangement. For each sample, productive Simpson clonality was calculated by taking the square root of Simpson's diversity index across productive rearrangements. TCRdb stores this immuneACCESS table with in-frame sequences only. Part of the clones is absent; in the studies checked, under half of the shortfall reflects unresolved V genes, and no reason is known for the rest. The DNA gave D and trimming, while V, J and clone size come from that table. A total of approximately 290,000 clones appear in this sample, approximately 86% of them only once. Jointly, the top ten make up about 2% of the sample.

Whole blood was collected in K2EDTA tubes by collaborating institutions according to the institutions' own protocols. For TCRbeta analysis, collaborator samples were shipped as frozen whole blood, as isolated PBMCs, or as DNA extracted from either sample type. Here V drops 8 bases and J drops 2 bases, and the junction holds 5 bases not matched to any gene. Taken from cysteine to phenylalanine, the CDR3 has 13 residues. The sequence is cut down to CDR3 DNA, 39 bases in frame from base 1. The germline V gene supplies CDR1 SNHLY and CDR2 FYNNEI. With respect to this clone: It lacks a known antigen. No much larger clonotype is one base removed from it; base qualities were not supplied.

The chain is assembled from TRBV2 and TRBJ2-7, with 8 bases matching TRBD2. This TCR was recovered from a man aged 18 to 29 with active or convalescent COVID-19. Sample: peripheral blood. Read as DNA, the sequence is TGTGCCAGCTTTCCGGGGGGGGCCTACGAGCAGTACTTC. Its coded protein is CASFPGGAYEQYF.